The 12 T cell receptor beta chains given below trace back to one sample, sequenced in a study of blood T cell repertoires in COVID-19. The protocol was immunoSEQ multiplex PCR, while the TCRdb copy is restricted to in-frame clones and leaves out a portion. The sample shows around 95,000 clones, around nine tenths of them seen only once. Sample: peripheral blood. The receptors derive from a human donor in a cohort sampled during active COVID-19.

V usage is TRBV19 and J usage is TRBJ2-1; the match to TRBD2 covers 7 bases. The CDR3 has 14 amino acids. Germline trimming cut 7 bases from V and 0 bases from J; bases unmatched to any gene: 3. CDR1 LNHDA and CDR2 SQIVND come from the germline V gene (reference sequence). This CDR3 reads CASIGGSSYNEQFF. In DNA, the CDR3 is TGTGCCAGTATAGGCGGGAGCTCCTACAATGAGCAGTTCTTC. Looking up the rest from reference TRBV19 and TRBJ2-1 gives the full variable domain: DGGITQSPKYLFRKEGQNVTLSCEQNLNHDAMYWYRQDPGQGLRLIYYSQIVNDFQKGDIAEGYSVSREKKESFPLTVTSAQKNPTAFYLCASIGGSSYNEQFFGPGTRLTVL.

This chain joins TRBV5-1 and TRBJ2-2, with TRBD2 matching over 11 bases. The V segment lost 5 bases and the J segment 0 bases; nucleotides outside the gene matches: 6. CDR1 and CDR2 (germline): SGHRS, YFSETQ. The CDR3 spans 17 residues. The CDR3 bases are TGCGCCAGCAGTAAGACTAGCGGGAAGCCGAACACCGGGGAGCTGTTTTTT. Encoded protein: CASSKTSGKPNTGELFF.

The chain couples TRBV18 to TRBJ2-1; D not certain. V was cut by 6 bases and J by 10 bases, with 10 bases left in between. Germline loops: CDR1 KGHSH, CDR2 LQKENI. This CDR3 is 11 amino acids long. The CDR3 nucleotides read TGTGCCAGCTCCCTCCAGGAAGAGCAGTTCTTC. Protein sequence: CASSLQEEQFF.

The genes are TRBV6-4 and TRBJ2-7, with a tentative D call TRBD2 (7 bases). V lost 6 bases to trimming and J lost 5 bases, with 23 bases between them. The CDR3 loop spans 16 amino acids. Germline V gene data show CDR1 as MRHNA and CDR2 as SNTAGT. The CDR3 nucleotides read TGTGCCAGCAGCCGACCTGAGGGGGAGGGCCTCGACGAGCAGTACTTC. Translated, it gives CASSRPEGEGLDEQYF.

In its sample, this clone was seen once. V gene TRBV24-1 combines with J gene TRBJ2-7; 9 bases map to TRBD1. The CDR3 consists of 13 residues. After removal of 7 bases from V and 6 bases from J, the junction contained 6 bases not matched to a gene. CDR1 KGHDR and CDR2 SFDVKD come from the germline V gene. The CDR3 region is CATSWGQGGEQYF. The CDR3 region has the DNA TGTGCCACCAGCTGGGGACAGGGAGGCGAGCAGTACTTC.

V and J are TRBV29-1 and TRBJ2-7; D uncertain. The CDR3 has 11 residues. Trimming took off 4 bases at V and 2 bases at J, with 6 bases between the two ends. From germline, CDR1 is SQVTM and CDR2 ANQGSEA. For the CDR3, the DNA is TGCAGCGTTGGATCGGCCTACGAGCAGTACTTC. This translates into CSVGSAYEQYF.

The gene calls are TRBV28 and TRBJ1-2, with TRBD1 identical over 9 bases. V was pared by 5 bases and J by 8 bases, with 6 bases of the junction left unmatched. CDR3 length: 13 amino acids. Germline CDR1 reads MDHEN; CDR2 reads SYDVKM. CDR3 loop: CASSVTGGVGYTF. CDR3 coding DNA: TGTGCCAGCAGTGTGACAGGGGGTGTCGGCTACACCTTC.

This chain joins TRBV15 and TRBJ1-1; D gene uncertain. CDR1 LNHNV and CDR2 YYDKDF come from the germline V gene (reference sequence). V was shortened by 7 bases and J by 1 base, with 16 bases between the two germline ends. CDR3 length: 15 residues. CDR3 region: CATIHEVGRNTEAFF. The CDR3 nucleotides read TGTGCCACCATCCACGAAGTCGGGAGGAACACTGAAGCTTTCTTT.

This chain joins TRBV27 and TRBJ1-5; TRBD1 agrees at 7 bases. The ends lost 1 base at V and 8 bases at J; junction bases unmatched: 2. Germline V gene lookup returns CDR1 MNHEY and CDR2 SMNVEV (reference sequence). The CDR3 extends over 13 amino acids. The CDR3 is CASSLYRGKPQHF. The CDR3, as DNA: TGTGCCAGCAGTTTATACAGGGGAAAGCCCCAGCATTTT.

The chain is built from TRBV6-1 and TRBJ2-2; TRBD1 might be the D (6 bases). Trimming shortened V by 7 bases and J by 0 bases, and 15 bases separated the two germline ends. In germline, CDR1 is MNHNS, CDR2 SASEGT. CDR3 length equals 16 residues. The CDR3 reads CASTDRLRTNTGELFF. In DNA form, the CDR3 reads TGTGCCAGCACTGACAGGCTTCGGACGAACACCGGGGAGCTGTTTTTT.

This sequence joins TRBV11-2 and TRBJ1-1; the match to TRBD1 covers 9 bases. The V gene end was trimmed by 3 bases and the J gene end by 0 bases; junction bases not matched to a gene: 5. This CDR3 region has 16 residues. Germline-derived CDR1 and CDR2 are SGHAT and FQNNGV. The CDR3 DNA sequence: TGTGCCAGCAGCTTGACAGGGGGAGGCATGAACACTGAAGCTTTCTTT. This encodes CASSLTGGGMNTEAFF.

This chain uses TRBV28 with TRBJ2-7, with 7 nucleotides matching TRBD2. Per the germline V gene, CDR1 is MDHEN and CDR2 is SYDVKM. The CDR3 is made up of 14 amino acids. V lost 3 bases to trimming and J lost 6 bases; unmatched junction nucleotides: 8. CDR3 nucleotide sequence: TGTGCCAGCAGTTTCAGAGGCGGGAGCGGCGAGCAGTACTTC. It yields the protein CASSFRGGSGEQYF.